These T cell receptor beta chains were read from a single sample in a study of PD-1 blockade in classical Hodgkin lymphoma. The protocol was immunoSEQ multiplex PCR, while the TCRdb copy is restricted to in-frame clones and leaves out a portion. The sample has some 60,000 clones, over 75% seen once; the top ten hold around 16%. Sample: peripheral blood mononuclear cells (PBMCs), taken at baseline. The receptors were sampled from a human donor with classical Hodgkin lymphoma. CDR3s include the opening cysteine and the closing phenylalanine or tryptophan. D genes are given only for firm matches. Rows give clone size only sometimes, using once, few, many, or a class for an expanded clone.

v_gene: TRBV5-4; abundance: NA; j_gene: TRBJ2-1; d_gene: TRBD2; CDR3aa: CASSSGTSGVYNEQFF; CDR3nt: TGTGCCAGCAGCTCCGGTACTAGCGGAGTTTACAATGAGCAGTTCTTC
v_gene: TRBV5-4; abundance: NA; j_gene: TRBJ2-1; d_gene: NA; CDR3aa: CASSLGERGISYNEQFF; CDR3nt: TGTGCCAGCAGCTTGGGAGAACGGGGTATAAGCTACAATGAGCAGTTCTTC
v_gene: TRBV15; abundance: NA; j_gene: TRBJ2-1; d_gene: TRBD2; CDR3aa: CATSSTPRTSGYEQFF; CDR3nt: TGTGCCACCAGCTCAACCCCCCGGACTAGCGGCTATGAGCAGTTCTTC
v_gene: TRBV5-6; abundance: NA; j_gene: TRBJ1-2; d_gene: NA; CDR3aa: CASRPGSSGGYTF; CDR3nt: TGTGCCAGCAGGCCGGGGTCCTCCGGGGGCTACACCTTC
v_gene: TRBV7-9; abundance: NA; j_gene: TRBJ2-5; d_gene: NA; CDR3aa: CATVLPGGEGSETQYF; CDR3nt: TGTGCCACCGTCCTACCTGGAGGGGAAGGTTCGGAGACCCAGTACTTC
v_gene: TRBV5-1; abundance: NA; j_gene: TRBJ1-6; d_gene: TRBD1; CDR3aa: CASKRAGGYSPLHF; CDR3nt: TGCGCCAGCAAGAGAGCAGGGGGTTATTCACCCCTCCACTTT
v_gene: TRBV29-1; abundance: NA; j_gene: TRBJ2-2; d_gene: NA; CDR3aa: CSVEENAGELFF; CDR3nt: TGCAGCGTTGAAGAAAATGCCGGGGAGCTGTTTTTT
v_gene: TRBV5-1; abundance: NA; j_gene: TRBJ2-1; d_gene: TRBD1; CDR3aa: CASSQDPTGTLDDEQFF; CDR3nt: TGCGCCAGCAGCCAAGATCCGACAGGGACCCTTGATGATGAGCAGTTCTTC
v_gene: TRBV15; abundance: NA; j_gene: TRBJ2-7; d_gene: TRBD2; CDR3aa: CATSRGGPLAYEQYF; CDR3nt: TGTGCCACCAGCAGGGGAGGGCCCCTCGCTTACGAGCAGTACTTC
v_gene: TRBV6-5; abundance: NA; j_gene: TRBJ1-1; d_gene: TRBD1; CDR3aa: CASTKPGGNTEAFF; CDR3nt: TGTGCCAGCACTAAGCCAGGGGGGAACACTGAAGCTTTCTTT
v_gene: TRBV27; abundance: NA; j_gene: TRBJ1-6; d_gene: TRBD1; CDR3aa: CASSMLQGASYNSPLHF; CDR3nt: TGTGCCAGCAGTATGCTACAGGGGGCTTCCTATAATTCACCCCTCCACTTT
v_gene: TRBV5-1; abundance: NA; j_gene: TRBJ1-2; d_gene: TRBD1; CDR3aa: CASSSRPGQNMGGYTF; CDR3nt: TGCGCCAGCAGCTCAAGACCGGGACAGAATATGGGGGGCTACACCTTC
v_gene: TRBV7-9; abundance: NA; j_gene: TRBJ1-5; d_gene: NA; CDR3aa: CASSLGTYSNQPQHF; CDR3nt: TGTGCCAGCAGCTTAGGCACTTATAGCAATCAGCCCCAGCATTTT
v_gene: TRBV9; abundance: NA; j_gene: TRBJ2-1; d_gene: NA; CDR3aa: CASSPRMDEQFF; CDR3nt: TGTGCCAGCAGCCCTAGAATGGATGAGCAGTTCTTC
v_gene: TRBV9; abundance: once; j_gene: TRBJ2-1; d_gene: NA; CDR3aa: CASSVDGGTPYNEQFF; CDR3nt: TGTGCCAGCAGCGTAGATGGTGGGACCCCCTACAATGAGCAGTTCTTC
v_gene: TRBV13; abundance: NA; j_gene: TRBJ1-1; d_gene: NA; CDR3aa: CASSLWRDNTEAFF; CDR3nt: TGTGCCAGCAGCTTGTGGCGTGACAACACTGAAGCTTTCTTT
v_gene: TRBV4-2; abundance: once; j_gene: TRBJ2-5; d_gene: NA; CDR3aa: CASSRQLGSGVQETQYF; CDR3nt: TGTGCCAGCAGCCGACAGCTGGGATCAGGGGTTCAAGAGACCCAGTACTTC
v_gene: TRBV9; abundance: NA; j_gene: TRBJ1-1; d_gene: NA; CDR3aa: CASSVQGWSEAFF; CDR3nt: TGTGCCAGCAGCGTACAGGGGTGGTCTGAAGCTTTCTTT
v_gene: TRBV12-5; abundance: NA; j_gene: TRBJ1-3; d_gene: TRBD1; CDR3aa: CASAWGGQGMIGNTIYF; CDR3nt: TGTGCTAGTGCCTGGGGGGGACAGGGGATGATTGGAAACACCATATATTTT
v_gene: TRBV6-5; abundance: NA; j_gene: TRBJ1-1; d_gene: TRBD1; CDR3aa: CASRRQGIEAFF; CDR3nt: TGTGCCAGCAGGCGACAGGGAATTGAAGCTTTCTTT
v_gene: TRBV19; abundance: NA; j_gene: TRBJ2-4; d_gene: TRBD2; CDR3aa: CASSMWPAGGGINIQYF; CDR3nt: TGTGCCAGTAGTATGTGGCCCGCCGGGGGGGGGATTAACATTCAGTACTTC
v_gene: TRBV7-2; abundance: NA; j_gene: TRBJ2-5; d_gene: TRBD2; CDR3aa: CASSLIAGQETQYF; CDR3nt: TGTGCCAGCAGCCTCATAGCGGGGCAAGAGACCCAGTACTTC
v_gene: TRBV9; abundance: few; j_gene: TRBJ1-4; d_gene: NA; CDR3aa: CASSVGGSGNEKLFF; CDR3nt: TGTGCCAGCAGCGTAGGAGGGTCGGGAAATGAAAAACTGTTTTTT
v_gene: TRBV4-1; abundance: NA; j_gene: TRBJ2-1; d_gene: TRBD2; CDR3aa: CASSPRLAGTNNEQFF; CDR3nt: TGCGCCAGCAGCCCAAGACTAGCGGGGACGAACAATGAGCAGTTCTTC
v_gene: TRBV6-5; abundance: once; j_gene: TRBJ1-5; d_gene: NA; CDR3aa: CASRSDPVQPQHF; CDR3nt: TGTGCCAGCAGGTCGGATCCGGTTCAGCCCCAGCATTTT
v_gene: TRBV7-9; abundance: NA; j_gene: TRBJ1-2; d_gene: NA; CDR3aa: CASSLARSDYGYTF; CDR3nt: TGTGCCAGCAGCTTAGCTCGCAGCGACTATGGCTACACCTTC
v_gene: TRBV7-2; abundance: NA; j_gene: TRBJ1-6; d_gene: NA; CDR3aa: CASSLDGNGALHF; CDR3nt: TGTGCCAGCAGCTTAGACGGGAATGGGGCCCTCCACTTT
v_gene: TRBV30; abundance: NA; j_gene: TRBJ2-7; d_gene: TRBD2; CDR3aa: CAWRPSGGAGDEQYF; CDR3nt: TGTGCCTGGAGGCCTAGCGGGGGGGCCGGCGACGAGCAGTACTTC
v_gene: TRBV7-8; abundance: NA; j_gene: TRBJ1-6; d_gene: TRBD1; CDR3aa: CASSRLRTGVRSNSPLHF; CDR3nt: TGTGCCAGCAGCCGCCTCCGGACAGGGGTTCGTTCTAATTCACCCCTCCACTTT
v_gene: TRBV7-9; abundance: NA; j_gene: TRBJ1-2; d_gene: NA; CDR3aa: CASSRGDGYTF; CDR3nt: TGTGCCAGCAGTCGCGGGGATGGCTACACCTTC
v_gene: TRBV19; abundance: NA; j_gene: TRBJ2-3; d_gene: NA; CDR3aa: CASSISRVGTDTQYF; CDR3nt: TGTGCCAGTAGTATCTCCAGGGTAGGCACAGATACGCAGTATTTT